This T cell receptor beta chain is from a study of spatial heterogeneity in lung cancer. TCRdb re-called the 5' RACE reads through MiXCR, storing one row per CDR3 protein. The data contain 20,000 to 25,000 distinct CDR3 sequences, roughly 4.2% of them singletons. V lost 4 bases and J lost 6, with 13 bases in between. Germline assignment: CDR1 KGHSH and CDR2 LQKENI. This CDR3 contains 13 residues. The time point: sample taken at primary tumor resection. From tumor, nontumor lung or frozen PBMC, whole RNA was taken unsorted for sequencing. At least ten counts were recorded for this clonotype. The V and J genes are TRBV18 and TRBJ2-7; D unresolved. The source is a male donor with early-stage non-small cell lung cancer. The sequences come from PBMCs, collected at surgery. The CDR3 DNA follows: TGTGCCAGCTCACTCGGGCCAGCAGCCGAGCAGTACTTC. This codes for CASSLGPAAEQYF.